Presented here are 19 T cell receptor beta chains from one specimen sequenced in a study of blood T cells in healthy people across ages. Primers used in a second PCR of roughly 6 to 12 cycles were a sample-barcoded 5' primer and a J-beta primer mix. In TCRdb, the 5' RACE reads were re-called with MiXCR into one record per CDR3 protein. The sample has around 710,000 distinct CDR3 sequences; more than 40% are singletons. Sequencing used blood. The receptor set was obtained from a woman aged 55-70 years in good health.

The sample holds one count of this clonotype. The chain's CDR3 is CSVEDQTWNGYTF. The CDR3, as DNA: TGCAGCGTTGAAGATCAGACATGGAATGGCTACACCTTC. The genes are TRBV29-1 and TRBJ1-2; no clear D gene. Germline values: CDR1 SQVTM, CDR2 ANQGSEA. The CDR3 is made up of 13 amino acids. The germline V and J ends were trimmed by 0 bases and 6 bases, with 11 bases remaining between them.

On this clonotype: A much larger clone lies a single base off, so this may be a read error. V is TRBV7-6 and J is TRBJ1-1; D remains ambiguous. Germline CDR1 and CDR2: SGHVS and FNYEAQ. The CDR3 contains 14 residues. Trimming took 5 bases from V and 5 from J, leaving 15 bases between them. CDR3 sequence (DNA): TGTGCCAGCAGCGGAGGTGGGGTGTTTACTGAAGCTTTCTTT. This sequence encodes CASSGGGVFTEAFF.

This clonotype was seen once. The rearrangement joins TRBV7-3 to TRBJ1-1; D is possibly TRBD1 (6 bases). The CDR3 length is 13 residues. Germline V gene lookup returns CDR1 SGHTA and CDR2 FQGTGA. Trimming removed 5 bases at V and 3 bases at J, with 10 bases between. The chain's CDR3 is CASSPTGHTEAFF. CDR3 nucleotide sequence: TGTGCCAGCAGCCCCACAGGGCACACTGAAGCTTTCTTT.

The chain recombines TRBV20-1 with TRBJ1-1, with TRBD1 as a possible D gene (6 bases). In germline, CDR1 is DFQATT, CDR2 SNEGSKA (reference sequence). This CDR3 has 18 residues. V lost 3 bases to trimming and J lost 4 bases, with 27 bases between them. The CDR3 loop is CSARSPRRGAQGTTEAFF. The CDR3, as DNA: TGCAGTGCTAGGTCCCCGCGGCGGGGCGCTCAGGGGACCACTGAAGCTTTCTTT.

This clonotype came up a few times. The chain links TRBV15 to TRBJ1-5, with D possibly TRBD1 on 5 matching bases. Germline V gene sequence: CDR1 LNHNV, CDR2 YYDKDF (reference sequence). The CDR3 length is 18 residues. Deletions cut 0 bases from V and 0 bases from J, with 15 bases between. The CDR3 DNA reads as TGTGCCACCAGCAGAGATGAGTGGGGGGGGGTTAGCAATCAGCCCCAGCATTTT. Protein: CATSRDEWGGVSNQPQHF.

The chain recombines TRBV29-1 with TRBJ2-3; D may be TRBD1 (5 bases). Germline V gene sequence: CDR1 SQVTM, CDR2 ANQGSEA. The V gene lost 6 bases and the J gene lost 0 bases, with 10 bases spanning the gap. This CDR3 has 13 amino acids. CDR3 sequence reads: CSVGQSSTDTQYF. The CDR3 DNA is TGCAGCGTGGGGCAGTCCAGCACAGATACGCAGTATTTT.

This chain uses TRBV9 with TRBJ2-1; TRBD1 might be the D (5 bases). Looked up from germline, CDR1 is SGDLS and CDR2 is YYNGEE. The germline V and J ends were trimmed by 4 bases and 5 bases, with 10 bases remaining between them. There are 13 residues in the CDR3. The CDR3 DNA is TGTGCCAGCAGCATAGGGGTAGACAATGAGCAGTTCTTC. It translates to CASSIGVDNEQFF.

Note on this clonotype: Germline is not matched at one junction end, which may reflect a read error. This chain connects TRBV5-6 to TRBJ2-1; D tentatively fits TRBD1 or TRBD2 (5 bases each). Germline values: CDR1 SGHDT, CDR2 YYEEEE. CDR3 size: 12 residues. CDR3 loop: CVSSFRGREQFF. The DNA for the CDR3 is TGTGTCAGCAGCTTCCGGGGCCGCGAGCAGTTCTTC.

This clonotype was seen many times. The chain carries TRBV7-3 and TRBJ2-1; 8 bases map to TRBD2. The CDR3 sequence is 15 residues long. V shed 5 bases, J shed 4 bases, and the junction held 7 bases outside the gene matches. Germline-derived CDR1 and CDR2 are SGHTA and FQGTGA. DNA of the CDR3: TGTGCCAGCAGCCAGGCACCGGGGGGGTACAATGAGCAGTTCTTC. Translation gives CASSQAPGGYNEQFF. The full variable domain, with the rest looked up from reference TRBV7-3 and TRBJ2-1, is GAGVSQTPSNKVTEKGKYVELRCDPISGHTALYWYRQSLGQGPEFLIYFQGTGAADDSGLPNDRFFAVRPEGSVSTLKIQRTERGDSAVYLCASSQAPGGYNEQFFGPGTRLTVL.

The chain uses TRBV12-3 or TRBV12-4 and TRBJ2-7; D perhaps matches TRBD2 (7 bases). The V gene lost 0 bases and the J gene lost 4 bases, with 28 bases spanning the gap. This CDR3 is 20 amino acids long. CDR3 loop: CASSLAGHEIPAGRRYEQYF. The CDR3 DNA is TGTGCCAGCAGTTTAGCGGGACATGAAATACCAGCGGGAAGGAGGTACGAGCAGTACTTC.

V is TRBV3-1 and J is TRBJ1-2; D call uncertain. The V end lost 4 bases, the J end lost 8 bases, and 14 bases lay between the germline ends. The CDR3 spans 13 residues. CDR1 and CDR2 (germline): LGHDT, YNNKEL (reference sequence). CDR3 DNA: TGTGCCAGCAGCCCTCTCGGCAGGACCGGCTACACCTTC. Residues: CASSPLGRTGYTF.

The chain links TRBV28 to TRBJ2-1, with 10 nucleotides matching TRBD1. The CDR3 covers 19 residues. Trimming at V came to 4 bases and at J to 6 bases, leaving 18 bases not matched to a gene. The germline V gene has CDR1 MDHEN and CDR2 SYDVKM. The CDR3 region has the DNA TGTGCCAGCAGTTCTATGTGGGACACGGGACAGGGGACTATCAATGAGCAGTTCTTC. Amino acid sequence: CASSSMWDTGQGTINEQFF.

The genes are TRBV7-2 and TRBJ1-2, with no clear D. The CDR3 is 15 residues long. Trimming left V 6 bases short and J 6 bases short, with 20 bases between. Germline V lookup: CDR1 SGHTA, CDR2 FQGNSA. The CDR3 sequence is CASSRAHGESNGYTF. The CDR3 bases are TGTGCCAGCAGTCGTGCACACGGGGAATCGAATGGCTACACCTTC.

This clonotype was seen a handful of times. The V gene is TRBV28, the J gene TRBJ2-5, with D unclear. The length of the CDR3 is 14 residues. Germline loops: CDR1 MDHEN, CDR2 SYDVKM. Trimming pared 3 bases from V and 0 bases from J, leaving 8 bases between. Here the CDR3 DNA reads TGTGCCAGCAGTTTTGCCTATCACCAAGAGACCCAGTACTTC. Translated: CASSFAYHQETQYF.

This clonotype was found a few times. The V call is TRBV13, the J call TRBJ1-2, with TRBD1 as a possible D gene (5 bases). The CDR3 is 14 amino acids. Germline V lookup: CDR1 PRHDT, CDR2 FYEKMQ (reference sequence). The V end was cut by 4 bases, the J end by 4 bases, with 13 bases between. This CDR3 is CASSSLLDSYGYTF. CDR3 sequence (DNA): TGTGCCAGCAGCTCCCTACTCGACAGCTATGGCTACACCTTC.

This clonotype was seen once. The chain uses TRBV6-2 or TRBV6-3 and TRBJ2-1; D is unresolved. The J call may be mistaken, given a closer DNA end match to TRBJ2-7. From germline, CDR1 is MNHEY and CDR2 SVGEGT. There are 17 residues in the CDR3. DNA of the CDR3: TGTGCCAGCAGTTATTACTCCGTGCAAGGGCTTTACAATGAGCAGTACTTC. This translates into CASSYYSVQGLYNEQYF.

This clonotype appeared many times. The chain combines TRBV10-1 with TRBJ2-5; 8 bases fit TRBD1. The CDR3 is 13 amino acids. Trimming at V came to 6 bases and at J to 3 bases, leaving 3 bases not matched to a gene. Germline CDR1 reads WNHNN; CDR2 reads SYGVQD (reference sequence). The CDR3 DNA follows: TGCGCCAGCAGAGGACAGGGAGAAGAGACCCAGTACTTC. This codes for CASRGQGEETQYF.

The sample holds one count of this clonotype. The chain is built from TRBV28 and TRBJ2-1; D might be TRBD2 (6 bases). The CDR3 spans 17 residues. CDR1 is MDHEN, CDR2 SYDVKM, per germline. Trimming cost V 6 bases and J 0 bases, with 18 bases left between them. CDR3 protein: CASSLGGALSSYNEQFF. CDR3 sequence (DNA): TGTGCCAGCAGCCTCGGAGGGGCCCTAAGCTCCTACAATGAGCAGTTCTTC.

This rearrangement joins TRBV10-3 to TRBJ1-1; no clear D. The V gene lost 0 bases and the J gene lost 2 bases, with 10 bases spanning the gap. Germline loops: CDR1 ENHRY, CDR2 SYGVKD. The CDR3 is made up of 15 amino acids. The CDR3 DNA sequence: TGTGCCATCAGTGAGTCGGAGGAAATCAACACTGAAGCTTTCTTT. Amino acid sequence: CAISESEEINTEAFF.